The 6 T cell receptor beta chains presented below share a single source sample, sequenced in a study of cytomegalovirus exposure and HLA in healthy donors. 13 Jbeta primers and 60 Vbeta primers were used for the PCR. The method was immunoSEQ multiplex PCR; TCRdb's version includes in-frame clones alone and lacks a portion of them. The sample includes 70,000 to 90,000 clones, 70% to 75% of them seen just once. Sequenced sample: PBMCs. The origin of the receptors is a man in his sixties in good health and CMV-seronegative.

This rearrangement joins TRBV9 to TRBJ1-1, with 7 bases lining up with TRBD1. The germline V gene has CDR1 SGDLS and CDR2 YYNGEE. The CDR3 has 14 residues. V lost 3 bases and J lost 1; bases outside the gene matches: 3. CDR3 protein: CASSARDRNTEAFF. In DNA, the CDR3 is TGTGCCAGCAGCGCCCGGGACAGGAACACTGAAGCTTTCTTT.

The V gene is TRBV5-1, the J gene TRBJ2-7; D is perhaps TRBD1 (6 bases). Trimming took off 4 bases at V and 0 bases at J, with 20 bases between the two ends. The germline CDR1 and CDR2 sequences are SGHRS and YFSETQ. The CDR3 has 17 residues. CDR3 in amino acids: CASSASPRGPISYEQYF. The CDR3 DNA follows: TGCGCCAGCAGCGCATCACCCAGGGGCCCTATCTCCTACGAGCAGTACTTC.

The rearrangement uses TRBV11-3 and TRBJ1-1; maybe TRBD1 (5 bases). CDR3 size: 13 residues. The germline V and J ends were trimmed by 5 bases and 1 base, with 8 bases remaining between them. In germline, CDR1 is SGHNT, CDR2 YENEEA. CDR3 nucleotide sequence: TGTGCCAGCAGCAGACAGTGGAACACTGAAGCTTTCTTT. Protein sequence: CASSRQWNTEAFF.

The chain recombines TRBV2 with TRBJ2-2; 8 bases match TRBD2. The V segment lost 6 bases and the J segment 4 bases; nucleotides outside the gene matches: 4. This CDR3 comprises 14 residues. Germline CDR1 and CDR2: SNHLY and FYNNEI. The chain's CDR3 is CASRRGASTGELFF. The DNA for the CDR3 is TGTGCCAGCAGGCGGGGGGCTAGCACCGGGGAGCTGTTTTTT.

The V and J genes are TRBV9 and TRBJ2-1; 10 nucleotides agree with TRBD2. Trimming took 4 bases from V and 6 from J; bases not matched to a gene: 7. Germline V gene lookup returns CDR1 SGDLS and CDR2 YYNGEE. The CDR3 is 15 residues long. The chain's CDR3 is CASSSGAGGTNEQFF. DNA of the CDR3: TGTGCCAGCAGCTCGGGAGCGGGGGGGACCAATGAGCAGTTCTTC.

The chain joins TRBV19 to TRBJ2-5; 8 bases align to TRBD2. Germline CDR1 is LNHDA and CDR2 is SQIVND (reference sequence). J was trimmed by 0 bases and V by 5 bases; bases with no gene match: 8. This CDR3 is built from 16 residues. The CDR3 sequence is CASSPGLAPNQETQYF. The CDR3 coding sequence is TGTGCCAGTAGTCCAGGACTAGCCCCAAACCAAGAGACCCAGTACTTC.